These T cell receptor beta chains were read from a single sample in a study of blood T cell repertoires in COVID-19. Here immunoSEQ multiplex PCR was the method, and the copy in TCRdb shows in-frame clones only, minus some. Of over 30,000 clones detected, approximately 80% appear once; the ten largest clones hold 16%. Material for sequencing was peripheral blood. These receptors all come from a human donor in a cohort sampled during active COVID-19. Both conserved end residues are part of each CDR3. The D gene is left open where the match is weak. Size is stated for part of the rows, as once, few or many counts, or as a class when the clone is expanded.

TRBV29-1	-	TRBJ1-1	few	TGCAGCGTTGGTGGGCAGGGGCTGAACACTGAAGCTTTCTTT	CSVGGQGLNTEAFF
TRBV5-1	TRBD2	TRBJ2-3	-	TGCGCCAGCAGCTTATGGGCTAGCGGGAGTACAGATACGCAGTATTTT	CASSLWASGSTDTQYF
TRBV7-2	-	TRBJ1-5	few	TGTGCCAGCAGCCCCCTGAGTGGAGGGAAACAGCCCCAGCATTTT	CASSPLSGGKQPQHF
TRBV3-1/TRBV3-2	-	TRBJ1-5	-	TGTGCCAGCAGCCAAGATAGAAGTTATCAGCCCCAGCATTTT	CASSQDRSYQPQHF
TRBV20-1	TRBD2	TRBJ2-1	-	TGCAGTGCTAGTTCCCCGGGACTAGCGGGGGGGTATCATTCCTACAATGAGCAGTTCTTC	CSASSPGLAGGYHSYNEQFF
TRBV28	TRBD2	TRBJ2-3	-	TGTGCCAGCAGTTTATACGGACTAGTCTCGACAGATACGCAGTATTTT	CASSLYGLVSTDTQYF
TRBV7-2	TRBD1	TRBJ2-1	-	TGTGCCAGCAGCTACGACAGGGGTGGGTACAATGAGCAGTTCTTC	CASSYDRGGYNEQFF
TRBV4-3	TRBD2	TRBJ2-1	-	TGCGCCAGCAGCCATGAACTAGCGGGAGATCGTGAGCAGTTCTTC	CASSHELAGDREQFF
TRBV6-5	TRBD1	TRBJ2-3	-	TGTGCCAGCAGCCAGGGGGCCCGCCCGGCAGATACGCAGTATTTT	CASSQGARPADTQYF
TRBV4-3	TRBD2	TRBJ2-1	-	TGCGCCAGCAGCCCTCGCGGGAGGTCGGGGAATGAGCAGTTCTTC	CASSPRGRSGNEQFF
TRBV19	TRBD2	TRBJ2-7	-	TGTGCCAGTAGTATAACGTCCCTTTTATTAGCGGGAGGGAACTCCTACGAGCAGTACTTC	CASSITSLLLAGGNSYEQYF
TRBV5-8	TRBD2	TRBJ2-1	-	TGTGCCAGCAGCTCCATTAGCGGGGGGTTTGGCAATGAGCAGTTCTTC	CASSSISGGFGNEQFF
TRBV7-2	-	TRBJ2-2	-	TGTGCCAGCAGCCGCCCAGGCGCCGGGGAGCTGTTTTTT	CASSRPGAGELFF
TRBV7-9	TRBD2	TRBJ2-7	-	TGTGCCGTAGGACGGGGGGGAAGCTCCTACGAGCAGTACTTC	CAVGRGGSSYEQYF
TRBV6-5	TRBD2	TRBJ2-1	-	TGTGCCAGCAGTTATGCTAGCGGGAGTTGGGATGAGCAGTTCTTC	CASSYASGSWDEQFF
TRBV5-4	TRBD2	TRBJ2-2	-	TGTGCCAGCAGCTTTGGGTCGGCGGGAGGGCCCGGGGAGCTGTTTTTT	CASSFGSAGGPGELFF
TRBV2	-	TRBJ1-1	-	TGTGCCAGCAGTGAAAGGAGGGGAGTGAACACTGAAGCTTTCTTT	CASSERRGVNTEAFF
TRBV4-1	-	TRBJ1-4	-	TGCGCCAGCAGCCAGGATTGGGGGGGGAGTGAAAAACTGTTTTTT	CASSQDWGGSEKLFF
TRBV19	TRBD2	TRBJ2-5	-	TGTGCCAGTGGGGCTAGCGGGGGGTTAGAGACCCAGTACTTC	CASGASGGLETQYF
TRBV3-1/TRBV3-2	TRBD1	TRBJ2-7	-	TGTGCCAGCAGGGGGACAGGGGTCTACGAGCAGTACTTC	CASRGTGVYEQYF
TRBV3-1/TRBV3-2	TRBD1	TRBJ1-2	-	TGTGCCAGCAGCCAAGGGACAGGGAATTATGGCTACACCTTC	CASSQGTGNYGYTF
TRBV4-2	TRBD1	TRBJ1-4	once	TGTGCCAGCAGCCAGTCGGGACAGGGAGATGAAAAACTGTTTTTT	CASSQSGQGDEKLFF
TRBV6-5	-	TRBJ2-2	medium-sized	TGTGCCAGCAGTTACCGAGTAGCAGTTACCGGGGAGCTGTTTTTT	CASSYRVAVTGELFF
TRBV9	-	TRBJ2-5	few	TGTGCCAGCAGCGTAGGGGGACTTCAAGAGACCCAGTACTTC	CASSVGGLQETQYF
TRBV5-1	-	TRBJ2-3	-	TGCGCCAGCCAGCTTTACGGGGGACGCACAGATACGCAGTATTTT	CASQLYGGRTDTQYF
TRBV6-2/TRBV6-3	-	TRBJ1-1	-	TGTGCCAGCAGTGCCACAGGAAACACTGAAGCTTTCTTT	CASSATGNTEAFF
TRBV19	TRBD2	TRBJ2-1	-	TGTGCCAGTAGCCGTTCTAGCGGACATTACAATGAGCAGTTCTTC	CASSRSSGHYNEQFF
TRBV19	TRBD2	TRBJ2-5	once	TGTGCCAGTAGGCCGATAGCGGGGGGGGAGACCCAGTACTTC	CASRPIAGGETQYF
TRBV9	-	TRBJ2-2	-	TGTGCCAGCAGCGTAGGCGGGGGCCGTTCGTGGACCGGGGAGCTGTTTTTT	CASSVGGGRSWTGELFF
TRBV7-8	-	TRBJ2-7	-	TGTGCCAGCAGCTTAGAGGACACCTCCTACGAGCAGTACTTC	CASSLEDTSYEQYF
TRBV5-1	TRBD1	TRBJ1-3	-	TGCGCCAGCAGCTTGGGAGGACAGGGCGACACCATATATTTT	CASSLGGQGDTIYF
TRBV12-3/TRBV12-4	TRBD1	TRBJ1-1	-	TGTGCCAGCAGGACAGGGGGCCTCACTGAAGCTTTCTTT	CASRTGGLTEAFF
TRBV13	-	TRBJ2-1	-	TGTGCCAGCAGCCCCACCCCCCGGGGAAATGAGCAGTTCTTC	CASSPTPRGNEQFF
TRBV28	-	TRBJ2-3	-	TGTGCCAGCTCCCCCCCCGGGGTGTCTAGCACAGATACGCAGTATTTT	CASSPPGVSSTDTQYF
TRBV14	TRBD2	TRBJ2-1	-	TGTGCCAGCAGCCCGATGACTAGCGAGTCCTACAATGAGCAGTTCTTC	CASSPMTSESYNEQFF
TRBV5-1	TRBD2	TRBJ2-2	once	TGCGCCAGCAGCTTGTCCGGGGGGGCGAACACCGGGGAGCTGTTTTTT	CASSLSGGANTGELFF
TRBV15	-	TRBJ2-5	-	TGTGCCACCAGCAGAGACAGTAAAGAGACCCAGTACTTC	CATSRDSKETQYF
TRBV3-1/TRBV3-2	-	TRBJ2-3	-	TGTGCCAGCAGCCTACAAGGGAGATTTACAGATACGCAGTATTTT	CASSLQGRFTDTQYF
TRBV15	-	TRBJ1-6	-	TGTGCCACCAGCAGAGACGGCTCCTATAATTCACCCCTCCACTTT	CATSRDGSYNSPLHF
TRBV6-2/TRBV6-3	TRBD1	TRBJ2-7	-	TGTGCCAGCAGTGACAGGGGCTACGAGCAGTACTTC	CASSDRGYEQYF
TRBV29-1	-	TRBJ1-5	-	TGCAGCGCTGGGGGGAGTAGGGATCAGCCCCAGCATTTT	CSAGGSRDQPQHF
TRBV2	-	TRBJ2-7	-	TGTGCCAGCATATCTAGCGCCTCCTACGAGCAGTACTTC	CASISSASYEQYF
TRBV4-3	-	TRBJ1-4	-	TGCGCCAGCAGCCAAGGAGCTGCGCAGGTGGCTAATGAAAAACTGTTTTTT	CASSQGAAQVANEKLFF
TRBV29-1	TRBD1	TRBJ1-5	-	TGCAGCGCCGGGGACAGTAATGGCCAGCCCCAGCATTTT	CSAGDSNGQPQHF
TRBV2	TRBD2	TRBJ2-3	-	TGTGCCAGCAATACGCGGGGGGGGTTCACAGATACGCAGTATTTT	CASNTRGGFTDTQYF
TRBV11-1	TRBD1	TRBJ2-3	few	TGTGCCAGCAGCTTAGACAGGGGAATCTCCGATACGCAGTATTTT	CASSLDRGISDTQYF
TRBV5-6	-	TRBJ1-2	few	TGTGCCAGCAGCTTGAATGAGTATGGCTACACCTTC	CASSLNEYGYTF
TRBV6-2/TRBV6-3	-	TRBJ2-1	few	TGTGCCAGCAGTTCGCGGGACTGGCCAACCTGGGATGAGCAGTTCTTC	CASSSRDWPTWDEQFF
TRBV5-6	-	TRBJ2-7	-	TGTGCCAGCAGCTTGGAGGGGCTAAAACCCTACGAGCAGTACTTC	CASSLEGLKPYEQYF
TRBV5-4	-	TRBJ2-5	-	TGTGCCAGCAGCGCCGTGGTGGGGGCCGATTCTCCCCAGTACTTC	CASSAVVGADSPQYF
TRBV18	-	TRBJ2-1	-	TGTGCCAGCTCACCGGAGACGGGTTTTTCCTACAATGAGCAGTTCTTC	CASSPETGFSYNEQFF
TRBV7-2	TRBD1	TRBJ2-7	once	TGTGCCAGCAGGACAGGGTCCTACGAGCAGTACTTC	CASRTGSYEQYF
TRBV7-6	-	TRBJ2-3	-	TGTGCCAGCAGCTTGGGACACCAGGGAGATACGCAGTATTTT	CASSLGHQGDTQYF
TRBV29-1	-	TRBJ2-1	-	TGCAGCGTTGAAGGGGGGGGCTCGCTCAATGAGCAGTTCTTC	CSVEGGGSLNEQFF
TRBV9	TRBD2	TRBJ2-1	-	TGTGCCAGCAGCGCGAGCGGGAGGGCCGGTGTACAGGAGCAGTTCTTC	CASSASGRAGVQEQFF
TRBV4-2	-	TRBJ2-7	-	TGTGCCAGCAGCCCCCACGGGGAGGGGGTGTACGAGCAGTACTTC	CASSPHGEGVYEQYF
TRBV7-8	TRBD2	TRBJ2-2	many	TGTGCCAGCAGCGTACCGGGACTAGCGGGAAAGAACACCGGGGAGCTGTTTTTT	CASSVPGLAGKNTGELFF
TRBV5-1	TRBD2	TRBJ2-1	-	TGCGCCAGCAGCCAGGGTCTAGCGGGACTCAATGAGCAGTTCTTC	CASSQGLAGLNEQFF